These T cell receptor beta chains were read from a single sample in a study of T cell responses to AZD1222 COVID-19 vaccine. Method: immunoSEQ multiplex PCR; TCRdb's copy keeps in-frame clones and lacks some. The data show 55,000 to 80,000 clones, less than 90% seen once. The source material was peripheral blood, sampled on day 0 of AZD1222 vaccination. Receptors were obtained from an adult in good health. Each CDR3 is given with its conserved first and last residue. The D gene is left open where the match is weak. Size tells how often a clone was seen (once, few, many) or the class of an expanded clone, and some rows leave it out.

TRBJ1-1,TRBV30,.,.,CAWSVLHFRNPEAFF,TGTGCCTGGAGTGTACTGCATTTCCGCAACCCAGAAGCTTTCTTT
TRBJ2-3,TRBV4-1,TRBD2,.,CASSRGLAGGLGTDTQYF,TGCGCCAGCAGCCGGGGACTAGCGGGGGGTTTGGGCACAGATACGCAGTATTTT
TRBJ2-3,TRBV20-1,TRBD2,.,CSASGAGSGTDTQYF,TGCAGTGCTAGTGGAGCGGGGAGCGGCACAGATACGCAGTATTTT
TRBJ2-2,TRBV7-9,.,.,CASSLYDTGELFF,TGTGCCAGCAGCTTATACGACACCGGGGAGCTGTTTTTT
TRBJ2-5,TRBV5-1,TRBD1,.,CASSLRGLAGGLGETQYF,TGCGCCAGCAGCTTGAGGGGCCTGGCAGGGGGCCTCGGAGAGACCCAGTACTTC
TRBJ2-1,TRBV9,.,.,CASSVGQVYYNEQFF,TGTGCCAGCAGCGTAGGACAGGTTTACTACAATGAGCAGTTCTTC
TRBJ2-5,TRBV2,.,.,CASSFGRTQETQYF,TGTGCCAGCAGTTTCGGCAGAACTCAAGAGACCCAGTACTTC
TRBJ1-3,TRBV18,TRBD1,few,CASSPSRGLHSGNTIYF,TGTGCCAGCTCACCGTCCAGGGGGCTTCACTCTGGAAACACCATATATTTT
TRBJ2-5,TRBV5-3,.,.,CARSLGFSGGTQYF,TGTGCCAGAAGCTTGGGCTTCTCCGGAGGGACCCAGTACTTC
TRBJ1-2,TRBV7-3,.,.,CASSLTRGRVDGYTF,TGTGCCAGCAGCTTAACGAGAGGACGGGTTGATGGCTACACCTTC
TRBJ1-5,TRBV4-1,TRBD1,.,CASSPGQGDNGNQPQHF,TGCGCCAGCAGCCCAGGACAGGGGGACAATGGCAATCAGCCCCAGCATTTT
TRBJ2-7,TRBV5-1,TRBD1,.,CASSSTSGTGTSYEQYF,TGCGCCAGCAGCTCCACCTCCGGGACAGGGACCTCCTACGAGCAGTACTTC
TRBJ2-5,TRBV7-9,.,.,CASSLNLGSGETQYF,TGTGCCAGCAGCTTAAACTTAGGCAGTGGAGAGACCCAGTACTTC
TRBJ2-5,TRBV13,.,once,CASSARHLKTGRGETQYF,TGTGCCAGCAGCGCCCGTCATCTCAAGACAGGGAGGGGAGAGACCCAGTACTTC
TRBJ1-1,TRBV5-1,.,.,CASSLNGGGTEAFF,TGCGCCAGCAGCTTGAATGGAGGGGGCACTGAAGCTTTCTTT
TRBJ2-7,TRBV10-3,TRBD2,.,CAISESRTSGGARDEQYF,TGTGCCATCAGTGAGTCGAGGACTAGCGGGGGGGCCCGGGACGAGCAGTACTTC
TRBJ2-2,TRBV10-3,.,.,CAINEQAFTGELFF,TGTGCCATCAACGAACAGGCCTTCACCGGGGAGCTGTTTTTT
TRBJ1-2,TRBV7-9,.,.,CASSLSTGLRGYTF,TGTGCCAGCAGCTTAAGTACAGGGTTGCGTGGCTACACCTTC
TRBJ2-7,TRBV7-2,TRBD1,.,CASSFSGQISSYEQYF,TGTGCCAGCAGCTTCTCGGGACAGATAAGCTCCTACGAGCAGTACTTC
TRBJ2-1,TRBV9,.,.,CASSVGGWGAINEQFF,TGTGCCAGCAGCGTAGGAGGGTGGGGGGCAATCAATGAGCAGTTCTTC
TRBJ2-1,TRBV9,.,.,CASSTTGSHVSSYNEQFF,TGTGCCAGCAGCACTACAGGTTCCCACGTGAGCTCCTACAATGAGCAGTTCTTC
TRBJ1-4,TRBV3-1/TRBV3-2,.,once,CASSQDWGARNEKLFF,TGTGCCAGCAGCCAAGATTGGGGGGCAAGGAATGAAAAACTGTTTTTT
TRBJ2-7,TRBV5-1,.,once,CASSLGVQVGSEQYF,TGCGCCAGCAGCTTGGGTGTCCAGGTAGGATCCGAGCAGTACTTC
TRBJ1-6,TRBV30,.,.,CAWSVHTENSPLHF,TGTGCCTGGAGTGTACATACCGAAAATTCACCCCTCCACTTT
TRBJ1-4,TRBV7-8,.,.,CASSLVQGSEKLFF,TGTGCCAGCAGCTTAGTCCAGGGTAGTGAAAAACTGTTTTTT
TRBJ2-3,TRBV6-6,TRBD1,.,CASSPGQGPITRDTQYF,TGTGCCAGCAGTCCGGGACAGGGGCCGATAACTCGTGATACGCAGTATTTT
TRBJ1-2,TRBV28,TRBD1,.,CASGRAGGGTNYGYTF,TGTGCCAGCGGGAGGGCAGGGGGAGGAACTAACTATGGCTACACCTTC
TRBJ2-3,TRBV7-7,.,.,CASSLGNSRTDTQYF,TGTGCTAGCAGCTTAGGGAATAGCCGCACAGATACGCAGTATTTT
TRBJ1-5,TRBV15,.,.,CATSRDSGSPQHF,TGTGCCACCAGCAGAGATTCGGGTAGTCCCCAGCATTTT
TRBJ1-2,TRBV28,TRBD1,few,CASIHSYGTGVHGYTF,TGTGCCAGCATCCATTCCTATGGGACAGGGGTCCATGGCTACACCTTC
TRBJ2-2,TRBV30,.,.,CAWSVIRNTGELFF,TGTGCCTGGAGTGTAATAAGGAATACCGGGGAGCTGTTTTTT
TRBJ1-6,TRBV4-2,.,.,CASSQDWSEINSPLHF,TGTGCCAGCAGCCAAGATTGGTCGGAGATTAATTCACCCCTCCACTTT
TRBJ1-2,TRBV28,.,.,CASSLWGDMDGYTF,TGTGCCAGCAGTTTATGGGGGGACATGGATGGCTACACCTTC